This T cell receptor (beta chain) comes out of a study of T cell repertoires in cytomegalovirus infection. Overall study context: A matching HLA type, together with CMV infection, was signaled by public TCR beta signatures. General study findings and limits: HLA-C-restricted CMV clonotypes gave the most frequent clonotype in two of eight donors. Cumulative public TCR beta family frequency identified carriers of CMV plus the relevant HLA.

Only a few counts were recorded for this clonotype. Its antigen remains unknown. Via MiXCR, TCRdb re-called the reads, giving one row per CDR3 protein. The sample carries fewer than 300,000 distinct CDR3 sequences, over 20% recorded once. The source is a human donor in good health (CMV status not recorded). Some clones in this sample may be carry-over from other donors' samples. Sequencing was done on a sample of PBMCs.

The CDR3 DNA reads TGTGCCAGCAGCTTAAGCAACTCCTACGAGCAGTACTTC. Translated: CASSLSNSYEQYF. The chain uses TRBV7-9 and TRBJ2-7; D unclear. Per germline, CDR1 SEHNR and CDR2 FQNEAQ (reference sequence). The length of the CDR3 is 13 residues. The germline V and J ends were trimmed by 2 bases and 0 bases, with 5 bases remaining between them.